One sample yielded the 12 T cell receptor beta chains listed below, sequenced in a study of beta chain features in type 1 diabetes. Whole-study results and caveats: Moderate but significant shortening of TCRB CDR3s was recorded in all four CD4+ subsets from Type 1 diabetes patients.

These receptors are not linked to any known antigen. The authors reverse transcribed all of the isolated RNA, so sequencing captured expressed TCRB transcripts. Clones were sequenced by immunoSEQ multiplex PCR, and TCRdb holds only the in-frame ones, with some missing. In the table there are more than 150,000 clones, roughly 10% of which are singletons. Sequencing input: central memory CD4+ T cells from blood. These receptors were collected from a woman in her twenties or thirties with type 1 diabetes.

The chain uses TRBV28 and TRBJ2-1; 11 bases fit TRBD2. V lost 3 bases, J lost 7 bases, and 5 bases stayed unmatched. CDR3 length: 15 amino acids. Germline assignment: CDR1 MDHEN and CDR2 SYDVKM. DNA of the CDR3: TGTGCCAGCAGTTTTAGCGGGAGGGGCGGGAATGAGCAGTTCTTC. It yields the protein CASSFSGRGGNEQFF.

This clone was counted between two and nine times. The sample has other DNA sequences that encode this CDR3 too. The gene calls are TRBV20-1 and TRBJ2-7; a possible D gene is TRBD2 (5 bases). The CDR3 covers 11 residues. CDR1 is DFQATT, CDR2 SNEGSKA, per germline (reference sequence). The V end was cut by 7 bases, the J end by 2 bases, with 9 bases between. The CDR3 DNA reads TGCAGTGTGGCCGGGGCCTACGAGCAGTACTTC. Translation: CSVAGAYEQYF.

In DNA, the CDR3 is TGTGCCAGCAGCTTGTTGACAGGGGACCCTCTCTATGGCTACACCTTC. Residues: CASSLLTGDPLYGYTF. The rearrangement uses TRBV7-9 and TRBJ1-2; TRBD1 agrees at 8 bases. Germline values: CDR1 SEHNR, CDR2 FQNEAQ (reference sequence). V lost 3 bases to trimming and J lost 4 bases; unmatched junction nucleotides: 10. The CDR3 extends over 16 amino acids.

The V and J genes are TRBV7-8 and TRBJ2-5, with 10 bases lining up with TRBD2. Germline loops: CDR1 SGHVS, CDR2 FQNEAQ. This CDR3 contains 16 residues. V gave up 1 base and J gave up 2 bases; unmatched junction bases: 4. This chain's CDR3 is CASSLGPSGGQETQYF. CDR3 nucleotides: TGTGCCAGCAGCTTAGGGCCTAGCGGGGGTCAAGAGACCCAGTACTTC.

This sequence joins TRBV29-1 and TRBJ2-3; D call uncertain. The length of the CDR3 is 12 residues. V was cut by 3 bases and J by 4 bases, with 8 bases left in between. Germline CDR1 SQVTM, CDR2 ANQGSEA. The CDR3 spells CSVDRQADTQYF. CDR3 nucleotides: TGCAGCGTTGATCGCCAGGCAGATACGCAGTATTTT.

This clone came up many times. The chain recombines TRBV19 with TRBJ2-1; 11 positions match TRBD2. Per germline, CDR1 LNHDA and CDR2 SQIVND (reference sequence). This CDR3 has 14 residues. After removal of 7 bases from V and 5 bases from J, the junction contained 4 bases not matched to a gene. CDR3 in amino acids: CASTTSGGHNEQFF. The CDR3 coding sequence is TGTGCCAGTACTACTAGCGGGGGACACAATGAGCAGTTCTTC. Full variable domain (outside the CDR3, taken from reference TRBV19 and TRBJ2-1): DGGITQSPKYLFRKEGQNVTLSCEQNLNHDAMYWYRQDPGQGLRLIYYSQIVNDFQKGDIAEGYSVSREKKESFPLTVTSAQKNPTAFYLCASTTSGGHNEQFFGPGTRLTVL.

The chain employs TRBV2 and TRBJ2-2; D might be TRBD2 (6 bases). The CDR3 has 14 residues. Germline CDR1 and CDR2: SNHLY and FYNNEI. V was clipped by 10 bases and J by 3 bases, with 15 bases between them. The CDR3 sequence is CATGGARDTGELFF. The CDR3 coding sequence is TGTGCCACCGGAGGGGCGAGGGACACCGGGGAGCTGTTTTTT.

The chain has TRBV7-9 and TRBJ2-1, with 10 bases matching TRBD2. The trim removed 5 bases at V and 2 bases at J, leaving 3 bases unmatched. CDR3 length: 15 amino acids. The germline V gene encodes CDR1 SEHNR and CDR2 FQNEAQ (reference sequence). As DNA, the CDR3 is TGTGCCAGCAGCGGACTAGCGGACGCCTACAATGAGCAGTTCTTC. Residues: CASSGLADAYNEQFF.

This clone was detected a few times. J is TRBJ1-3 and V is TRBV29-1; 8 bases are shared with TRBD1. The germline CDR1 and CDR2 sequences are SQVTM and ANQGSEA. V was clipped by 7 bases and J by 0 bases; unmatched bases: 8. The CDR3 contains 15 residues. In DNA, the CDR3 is TGCAGCGGGATCGGACAGGGAGTCTCTGGAAACACCATATATTTT. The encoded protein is CSGIGQGVSGNTIYF.

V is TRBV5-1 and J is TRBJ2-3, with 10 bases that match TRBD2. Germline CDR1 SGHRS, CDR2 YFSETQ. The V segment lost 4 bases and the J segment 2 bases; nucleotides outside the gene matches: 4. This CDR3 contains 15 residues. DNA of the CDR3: TGCGCCAGCAGCGAACTAGCGGGGTACACAGATACGCAGTATTTT. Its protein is CASSELAGYTDTQYF.

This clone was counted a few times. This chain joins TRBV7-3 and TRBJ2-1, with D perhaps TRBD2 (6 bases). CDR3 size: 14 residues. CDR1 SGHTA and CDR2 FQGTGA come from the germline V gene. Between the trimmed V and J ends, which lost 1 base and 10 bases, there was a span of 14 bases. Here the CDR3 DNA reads TGTGCCAGCAGCTTAATTTCATCGGGAGTAGAGCAGTTCTTC. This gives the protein CASSLISSGVEQFF.

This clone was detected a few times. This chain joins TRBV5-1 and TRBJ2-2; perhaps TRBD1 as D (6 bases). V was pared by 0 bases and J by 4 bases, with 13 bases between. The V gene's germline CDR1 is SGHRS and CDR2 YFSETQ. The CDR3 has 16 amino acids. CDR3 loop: CASSLARQGSTGELFF. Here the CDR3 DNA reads TGCGCCAGCAGCTTGGCTCGTCAGGGGAGCACCGGGGAGCTGTTTTTT. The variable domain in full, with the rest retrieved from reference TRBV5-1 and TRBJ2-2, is KAGVTQTPRYLIKTRGQQVTLSCSPISGHRSVSWYQQTPGQGLQFLFEYFSETQRNKGNFPGRFSGRQFSNSRSEMNVSTLELGDSALYLCASSLARQGSTGELFFGEGSRLTVL.